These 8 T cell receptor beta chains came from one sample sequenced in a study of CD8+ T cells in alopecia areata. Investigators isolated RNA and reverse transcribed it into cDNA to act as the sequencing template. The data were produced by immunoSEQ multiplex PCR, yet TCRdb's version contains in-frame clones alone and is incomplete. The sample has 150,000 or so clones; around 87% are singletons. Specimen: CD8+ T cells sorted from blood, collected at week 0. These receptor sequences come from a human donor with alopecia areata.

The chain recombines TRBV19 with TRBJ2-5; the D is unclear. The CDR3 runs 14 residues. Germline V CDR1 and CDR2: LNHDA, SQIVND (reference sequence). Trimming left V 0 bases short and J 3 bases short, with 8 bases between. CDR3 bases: TGTGCCAGTAGTATAGATGCGACGGAAGAGACCCAGTACTTC. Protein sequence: CASSIDATEETQYF.

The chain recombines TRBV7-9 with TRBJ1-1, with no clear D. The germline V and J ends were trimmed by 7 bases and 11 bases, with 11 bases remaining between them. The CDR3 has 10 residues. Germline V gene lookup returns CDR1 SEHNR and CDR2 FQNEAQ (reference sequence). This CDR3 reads CASTLIGAFF. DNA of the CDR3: TGTGCCAGCACCCTTATTGGGGCTTTCTTT.

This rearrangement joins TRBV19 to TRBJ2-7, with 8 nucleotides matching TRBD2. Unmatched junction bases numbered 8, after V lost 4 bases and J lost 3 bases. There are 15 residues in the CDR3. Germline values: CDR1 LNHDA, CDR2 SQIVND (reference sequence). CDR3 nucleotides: TGTGCCAGTAGTACGGGAGGGGGTTATGACTACGAGCAGTACTTC. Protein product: CASSTGGGYDYEQYF.

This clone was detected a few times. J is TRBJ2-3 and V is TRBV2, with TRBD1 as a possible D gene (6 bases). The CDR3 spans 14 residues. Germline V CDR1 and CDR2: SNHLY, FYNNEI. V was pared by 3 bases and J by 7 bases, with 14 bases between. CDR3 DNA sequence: TGTGCCAGCAGTGATAGGGGGTTTTCGAATACGCAGTATTTT. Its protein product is CASSDRGFSNTQYF.

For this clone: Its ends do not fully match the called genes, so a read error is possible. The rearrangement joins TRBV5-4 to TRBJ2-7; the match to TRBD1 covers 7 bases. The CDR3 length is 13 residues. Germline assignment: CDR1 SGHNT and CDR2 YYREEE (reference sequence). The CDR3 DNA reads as TGTGCCAGCAGCGAGGGACAGTCCTGCGAGCAGTACTTC. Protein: CASSEGQSCEQYF.

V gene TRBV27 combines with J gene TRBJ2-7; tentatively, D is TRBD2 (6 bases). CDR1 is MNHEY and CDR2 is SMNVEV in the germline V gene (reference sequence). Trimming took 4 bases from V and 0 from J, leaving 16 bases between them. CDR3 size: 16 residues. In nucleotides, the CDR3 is TGTGCCAGCAGTTCATCTCTAGGACTATACTCCTACGAGCAGTACTTC. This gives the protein CASSSSLGLYSYEQYF.

CDR3 region: CSVVLAGVPYEQYF. The DNA for the CDR3 is TGCAGCGTTGTACTAGCGGGAGTGCCCTACGAGCAGTACTTC. This chain joins TRBV29-1 and TRBJ2-7; 11 positions match TRBD2. CDR3 length: 14 residues. With V trimmed by 4 bases and J by 2 bases, 4 bases remained unmatched. Germline CDR1 reads SQVTM; CDR2 reads ANQGSEA.

The DNA of the CDR3 is TGTGCCAGCAGGTACCCGGGACAGGCTACCTACGAGCAGTACTTC. The encoded protein is CASRYPGQATYEQYF. J is TRBJ2-7 and V is TRBV11-2, with 8 nucleotides matching TRBD1. Trimming removed 6 bases from V and 2 bases from J; junction bases left unmatched: 9. The length of the CDR3 is 15 residues. Germline loops: CDR1 SGHAT, CDR2 FQNNGV.